The sequence of this T cell receptor (beta chain) was determined in a study of T-cell reconstitution after alpha-beta-depleted transplantation in children. Unique molecular identifiers featured in how the TCRbeta library was prepared. TCRdb reprocessed the PCR reads with MiXCR, giving one entry per CDR3 protein. In the table there are about 400,000 distinct CDR3 sequences, roughly 21% of which are singletons. V shed 3 bases and J shed 4 bases, with 13 bases lying between them. Looked up from germline, CDR1 is DFQATT and CDR2 is SNEGSKA (reference sequence). CDR3 length: 13 amino acids. The sequenced sample was PBMCs from the stem cell graft donor, obtained from the stem cell graft. This TCR came from a human donor who donated a stem cell graft to a child with acute myeloid leukemia. This chain uses TRBV20-1 with TRBJ2-7; D may be TRBD1 (5 bases). This CDR3 reads CSASPPGKYEQYF. CDR3 sequence (DNA): TGCAGTGCTAGTCCACCAGGGAAATACGAGCAGTACTTC.